This T cell receptor beta chain originates from a study of blood T cells in healthy people across ages. The use of a sample-barcoded 5' primer and a J-beta primer mix characterized a second PCR of about 7 to 12 cycles. TCRdb independently ran MiXCR on the 5' RACE reads; one entry per CDR3 protein. The table includes fewer than 1,200,000 distinct CDR3 sequences, almost 25% detected once. This clonotype came up many times. The sample also formed part of further work on T cells of mothers and their children. That work states: When the second PCR was run, its M1S primer added sample barcodes and 2-4 random nucleotides.

Source material: blood. The sequence was collected from a girl aged 2-10 years in good health.

The CDR3 bases are TGTGCCAGCAGCACAGGGGTTTTCACCTACGAGCAGTACTTC. Translation: CASSTGVFTYEQYF. The chain combines TRBV7-2 with TRBJ2-7; 7 nucleotides agree with TRBD1. The CDR3 runs to 14 residues. V trimming: 5 bases; J trimming: 2 bases; junction bases outside the gene matches: 6. Germline V CDR1 and CDR2: SGHTA, FQGNSA.